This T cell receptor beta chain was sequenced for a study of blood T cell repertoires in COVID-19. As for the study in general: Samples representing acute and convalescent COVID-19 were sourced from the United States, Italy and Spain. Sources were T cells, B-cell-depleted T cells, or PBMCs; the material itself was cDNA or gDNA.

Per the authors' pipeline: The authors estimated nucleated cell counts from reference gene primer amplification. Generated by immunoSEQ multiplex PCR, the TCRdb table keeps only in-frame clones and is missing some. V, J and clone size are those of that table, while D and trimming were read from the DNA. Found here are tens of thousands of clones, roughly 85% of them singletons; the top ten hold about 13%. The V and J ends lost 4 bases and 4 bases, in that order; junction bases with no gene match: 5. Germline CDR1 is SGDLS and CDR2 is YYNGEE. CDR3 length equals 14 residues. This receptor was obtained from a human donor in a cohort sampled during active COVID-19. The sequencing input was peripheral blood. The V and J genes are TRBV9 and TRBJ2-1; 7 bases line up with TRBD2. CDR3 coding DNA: TGTGCCAGCAGCAGGGCTAGCGGTTACAATGAGCAGTTCTTC. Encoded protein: CASSRASGYNEQFF.